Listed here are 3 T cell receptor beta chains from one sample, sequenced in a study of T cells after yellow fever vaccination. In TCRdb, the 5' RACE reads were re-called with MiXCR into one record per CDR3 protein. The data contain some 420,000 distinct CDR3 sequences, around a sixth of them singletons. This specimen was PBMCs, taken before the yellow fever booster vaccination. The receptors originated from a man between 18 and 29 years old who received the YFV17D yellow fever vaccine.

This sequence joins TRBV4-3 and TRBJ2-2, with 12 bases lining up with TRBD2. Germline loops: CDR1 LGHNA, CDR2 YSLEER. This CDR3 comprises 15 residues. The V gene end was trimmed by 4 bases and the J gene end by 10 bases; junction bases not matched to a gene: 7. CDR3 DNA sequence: TGCGCCAGCAGCCCGACTAGCGGGGGTAGAGAGGAGCTGTTTTTT. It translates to CASSPTSGGREELFF.

CDR3 region: CASRSRGSYNEQFF. DNA for the CDR3: TGTGCCAGTAGGAGCAGGGGCTCCTACAATGAGCAGTTCTTC. The chain uses TRBV19 and TRBJ2-1; weak D call: TRBD1 (6 bases). CDR3 length: 14 residues. In germline, CDR1 is LNHDA, CDR2 SQIVND (reference sequence). Trimming left V 6 bases short and J 0 bases short, with 9 bases between.

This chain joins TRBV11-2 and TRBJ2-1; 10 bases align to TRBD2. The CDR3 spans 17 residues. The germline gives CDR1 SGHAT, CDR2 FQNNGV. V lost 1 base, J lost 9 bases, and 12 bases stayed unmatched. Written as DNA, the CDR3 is TGTGCCAGCAGCTTAGCCCGAGCGGGGGGGAGTGGGATTGAGCAGTTCTTC. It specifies CASSLARAGGSGIEQFF.